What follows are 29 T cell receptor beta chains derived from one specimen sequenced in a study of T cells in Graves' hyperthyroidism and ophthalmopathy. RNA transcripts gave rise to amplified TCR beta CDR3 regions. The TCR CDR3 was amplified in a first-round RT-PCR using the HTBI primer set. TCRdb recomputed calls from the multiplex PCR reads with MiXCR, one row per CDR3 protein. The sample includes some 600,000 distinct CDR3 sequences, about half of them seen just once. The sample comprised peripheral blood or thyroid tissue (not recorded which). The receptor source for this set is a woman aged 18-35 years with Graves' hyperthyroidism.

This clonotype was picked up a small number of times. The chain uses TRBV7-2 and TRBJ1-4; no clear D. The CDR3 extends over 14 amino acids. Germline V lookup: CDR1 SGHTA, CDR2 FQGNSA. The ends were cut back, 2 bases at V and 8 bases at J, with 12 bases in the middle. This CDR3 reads CASSLLGIGEKLFF. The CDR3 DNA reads TGTGCCAGCAGCTTACTGGGGATAGGGGAAAAACTGTTTTTT.

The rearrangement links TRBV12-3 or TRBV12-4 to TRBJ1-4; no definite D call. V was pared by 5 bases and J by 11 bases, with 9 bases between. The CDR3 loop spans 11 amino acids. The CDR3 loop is CASSDGIKLFF. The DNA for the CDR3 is TGTGCCAGCAGTGACGGGATCAAACTGTTTTTT.

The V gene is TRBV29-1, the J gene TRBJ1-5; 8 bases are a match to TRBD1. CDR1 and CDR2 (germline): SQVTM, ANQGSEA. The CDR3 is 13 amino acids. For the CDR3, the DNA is TGCAGTACAGGGGGTTATAGCAATCAGCCCCAGCATTTT. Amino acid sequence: CSTGGYSNQPQHF.

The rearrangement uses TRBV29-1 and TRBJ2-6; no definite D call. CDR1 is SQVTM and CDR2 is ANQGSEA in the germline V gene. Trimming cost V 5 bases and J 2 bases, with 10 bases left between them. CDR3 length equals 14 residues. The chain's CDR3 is CSVWSGTGANVLTF. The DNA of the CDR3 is TGCAGCGTTTGGAGTGGGACTGGGGCCAACGTCCTGACTTTC.

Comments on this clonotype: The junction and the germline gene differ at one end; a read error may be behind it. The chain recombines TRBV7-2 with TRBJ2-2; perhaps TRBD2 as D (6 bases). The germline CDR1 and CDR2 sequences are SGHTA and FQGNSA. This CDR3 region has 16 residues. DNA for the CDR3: TGCGCCAGCAGCTTGAGCGGTCAGGGAGGCACCGGGGAGCTGTTTTTT. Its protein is CASSLSGQGGTGELFF.

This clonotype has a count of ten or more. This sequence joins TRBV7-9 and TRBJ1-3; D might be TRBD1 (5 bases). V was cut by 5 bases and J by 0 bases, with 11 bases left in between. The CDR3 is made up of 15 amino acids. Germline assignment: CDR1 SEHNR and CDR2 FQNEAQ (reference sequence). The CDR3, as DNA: TGTGCCAGCAGCCACAGGAGATTCTCTGGAAACACCATATATTTT. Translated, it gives CASSHRRFSGNTIYF.

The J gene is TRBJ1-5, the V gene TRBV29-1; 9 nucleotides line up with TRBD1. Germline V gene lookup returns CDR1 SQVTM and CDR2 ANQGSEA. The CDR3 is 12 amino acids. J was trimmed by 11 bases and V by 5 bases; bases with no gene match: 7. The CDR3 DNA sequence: TGCAGCGTTCAGACAGGGGGGGCAGCCCAGCATTTT. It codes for CSVQTGGAAQHF.

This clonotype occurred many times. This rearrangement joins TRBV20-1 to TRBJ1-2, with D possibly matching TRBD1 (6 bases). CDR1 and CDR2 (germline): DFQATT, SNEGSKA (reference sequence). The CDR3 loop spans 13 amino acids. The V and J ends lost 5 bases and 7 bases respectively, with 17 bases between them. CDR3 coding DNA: TGCAGTGCTGCAATAGGGGGAAGTGGTGGCTACACCTTC. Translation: CSAAIGGSGGYTF.

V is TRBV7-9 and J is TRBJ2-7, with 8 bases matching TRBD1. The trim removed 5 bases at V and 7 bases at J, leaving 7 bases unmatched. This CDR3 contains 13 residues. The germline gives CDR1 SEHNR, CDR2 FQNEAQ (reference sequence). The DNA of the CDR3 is TGTGCCAGCAGCGCACAACAGGGGGGAGAGCAGTACTTC. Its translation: CASSAQQGGEQYF.

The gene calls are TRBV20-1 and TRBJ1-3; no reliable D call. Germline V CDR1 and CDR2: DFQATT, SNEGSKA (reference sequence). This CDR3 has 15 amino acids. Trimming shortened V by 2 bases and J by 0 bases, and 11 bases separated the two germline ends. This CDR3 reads CSARNRVFSGNTIYF. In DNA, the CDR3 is TGCAGTGCTAGAAACAGAGTTTTCTCTGGAAACACCATATATTTT.

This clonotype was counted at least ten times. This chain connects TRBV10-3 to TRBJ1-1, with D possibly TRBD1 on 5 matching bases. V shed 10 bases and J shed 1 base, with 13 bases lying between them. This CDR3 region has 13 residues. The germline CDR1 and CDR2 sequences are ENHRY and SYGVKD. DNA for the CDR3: TGTGCCAGCAGGAGAGGGGAGAACACTGAAGCTTTCTTT. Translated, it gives CASRRGENTEAFF.

CDR3 sequence reads: CSSGAREQPQHF. CDR3 in DNA: TGCAGCTCAGGGGCAAGGGAACAGCCCCAGCATTTT. The chain employs TRBV29-1 and TRBJ1-5; possible D gene TRBD1, 6 bases. CDR1 and CDR2 from the germline V gene are SQVTM and ANQGSEA. The V end lost 8 bases, the J end lost 7 bases, and 15 bases lay between the germline ends. This CDR3 comprises 12 residues.

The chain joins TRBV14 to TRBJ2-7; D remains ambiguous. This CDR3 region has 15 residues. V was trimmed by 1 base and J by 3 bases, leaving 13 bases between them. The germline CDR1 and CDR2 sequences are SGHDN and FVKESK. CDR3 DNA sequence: TGTGCCAGCAGCCAAGGGACCGAGCTAAGCTACGAGCAGTACTTC. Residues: CASSQGTELSYEQYF.

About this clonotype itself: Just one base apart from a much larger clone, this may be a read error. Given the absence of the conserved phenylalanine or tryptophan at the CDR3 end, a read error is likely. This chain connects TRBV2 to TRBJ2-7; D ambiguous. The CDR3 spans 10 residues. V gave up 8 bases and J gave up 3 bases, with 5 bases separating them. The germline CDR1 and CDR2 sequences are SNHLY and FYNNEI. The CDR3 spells CASGDYEQYL. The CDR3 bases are TGTGCCAGCGGGGACTACGAGCAGTACCTC.

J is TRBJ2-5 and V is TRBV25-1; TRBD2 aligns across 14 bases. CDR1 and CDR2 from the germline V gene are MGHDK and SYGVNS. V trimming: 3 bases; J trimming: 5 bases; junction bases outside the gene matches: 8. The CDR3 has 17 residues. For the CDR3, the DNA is TGTGCCAGCAGTGATTACGGGACTAGCGGGAGATGGGAGACCCAGTACTTC. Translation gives CASSDYGTSGRWETQYF. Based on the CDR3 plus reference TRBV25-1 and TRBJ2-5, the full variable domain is EADIYQTPRYLVIGTGKKITLECSQTMGHDKMYWYQQDPGMELHLIHYSYGVNSTEKGDLSSESTVSRIRTEHFPLTLESARPSHTSQYLCASSDYGTSGRWETQYFGPGTRLLVL.

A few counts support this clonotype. The DNA for the CDR3 is TGTGCCAGCAGTCTCCCCGGGAGTAAACTGTTTTTT. Translated: CASSLPGSKLFF. This sequence joins TRBV2 and TRBJ1-4; D remains unclear. The CDR3 has 12 amino acids. Trimming took off 5 bases at V and 11 bases at J, with 12 bases between the two ends. CDR1 is SNHLY, CDR2 FYNNEI, per germline.

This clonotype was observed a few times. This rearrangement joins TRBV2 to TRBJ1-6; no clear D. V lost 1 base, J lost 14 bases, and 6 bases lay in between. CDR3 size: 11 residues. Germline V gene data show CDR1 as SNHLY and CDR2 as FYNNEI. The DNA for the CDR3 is TGTGCCAGCAGTGAAGTGGCTGCCCTCCACTTT. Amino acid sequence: CASSEVAALHF.

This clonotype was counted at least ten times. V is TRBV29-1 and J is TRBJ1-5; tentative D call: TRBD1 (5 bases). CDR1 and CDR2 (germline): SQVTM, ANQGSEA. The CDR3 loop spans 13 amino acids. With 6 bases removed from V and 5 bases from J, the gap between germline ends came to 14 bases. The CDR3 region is CSVRGGVDQPQHF. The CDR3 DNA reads TGCAGCGTCCGCGGGGGAGTCGATCAGCCCCAGCATTTT.

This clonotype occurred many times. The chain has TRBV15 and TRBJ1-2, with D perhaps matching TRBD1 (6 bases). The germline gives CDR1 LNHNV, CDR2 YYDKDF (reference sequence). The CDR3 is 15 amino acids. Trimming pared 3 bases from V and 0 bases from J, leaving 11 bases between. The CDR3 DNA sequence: TGTGCCACCAGCAGGGCGACAGGAACTAACTATGGCTACACCTTC. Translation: CATSRATGTNYGYTF.

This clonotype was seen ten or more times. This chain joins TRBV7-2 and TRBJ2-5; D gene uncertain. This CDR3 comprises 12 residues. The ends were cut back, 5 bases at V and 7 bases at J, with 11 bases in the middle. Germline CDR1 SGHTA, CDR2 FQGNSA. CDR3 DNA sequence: TGTGCCAGCAGCCCCACTCTGGGGACCCAGTACTTC. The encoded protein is CASSPTLGTQYF.

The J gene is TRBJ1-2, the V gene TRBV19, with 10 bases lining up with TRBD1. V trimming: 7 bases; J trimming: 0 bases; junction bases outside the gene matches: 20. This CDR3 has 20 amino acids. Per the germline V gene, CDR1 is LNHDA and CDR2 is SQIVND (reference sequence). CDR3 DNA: TGTGCCAGTAACTCACTACCTGGCAAAGACAGGGGGCAATCTAACTATGGCTACACCTTC. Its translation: CASNSLPGKDRGQSNYGYTF. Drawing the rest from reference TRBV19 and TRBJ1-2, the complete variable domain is DGGITQSPKYLFRKEGQNVTLSCEQNLNHDAMYWYRQDPGQGLRLIYYSQIVNDFQKGDIAEGYSVSREKKESFPLTVTSAQKNPTAFYLCASNSLPGKDRGQSNYGYTFGSGTRLTVV.

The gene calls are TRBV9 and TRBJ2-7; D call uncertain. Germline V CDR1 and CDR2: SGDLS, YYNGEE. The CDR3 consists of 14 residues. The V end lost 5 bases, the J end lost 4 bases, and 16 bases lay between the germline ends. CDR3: CASSLAASPYEQYF. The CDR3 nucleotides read TGTGCCAGCAGTTTGGCAGCCTCTCCTTACGAGCAGTACTTC.

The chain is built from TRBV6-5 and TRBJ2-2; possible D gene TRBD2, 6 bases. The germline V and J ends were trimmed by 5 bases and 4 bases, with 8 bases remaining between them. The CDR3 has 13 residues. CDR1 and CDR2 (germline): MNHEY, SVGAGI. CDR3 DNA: TGTGCCAGCAGTCGGGACTTCACCGGGGAGCTGTTTTTT. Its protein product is CASSRDFTGELFF.

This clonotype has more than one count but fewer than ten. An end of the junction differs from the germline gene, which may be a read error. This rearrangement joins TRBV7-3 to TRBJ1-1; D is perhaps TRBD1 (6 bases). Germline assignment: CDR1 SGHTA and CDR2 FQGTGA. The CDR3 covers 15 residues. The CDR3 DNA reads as TGTGCCAGCAGCATAACAGGGTGGGGAAACACTGAAGCTTTCTTT. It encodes CASSITGWGNTEAFF.

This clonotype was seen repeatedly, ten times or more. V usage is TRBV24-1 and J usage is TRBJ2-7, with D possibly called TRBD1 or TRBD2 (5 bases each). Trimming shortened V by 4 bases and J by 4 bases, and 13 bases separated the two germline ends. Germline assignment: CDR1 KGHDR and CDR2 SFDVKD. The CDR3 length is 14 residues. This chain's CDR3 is CATSEGDLGYEQYF. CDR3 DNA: TGTGCCACCAGTGAGGGGGATCTGGGGTACGAGCAGTACTTC.

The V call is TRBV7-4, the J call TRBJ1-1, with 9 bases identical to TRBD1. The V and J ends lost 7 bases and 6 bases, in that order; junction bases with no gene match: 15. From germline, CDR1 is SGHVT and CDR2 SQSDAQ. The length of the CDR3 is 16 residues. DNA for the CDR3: TGTGCCAGCACCGTTCTTAACAGGGGGCTTTGGGCTGAAGCTTTCTTT. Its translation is CASTVLNRGLWAEAFF. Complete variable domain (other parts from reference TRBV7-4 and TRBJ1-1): GAGVSQSPRYKVAKRGRDVALRCDSISGHVTLYWYRQTLGQGSEVLTYSQSDAQRDKSGRPSGRFSAERPERSVSTLKIQRTEQGDSAVYLCASTVLNRGLWAEAFFGQGTRLTVV.

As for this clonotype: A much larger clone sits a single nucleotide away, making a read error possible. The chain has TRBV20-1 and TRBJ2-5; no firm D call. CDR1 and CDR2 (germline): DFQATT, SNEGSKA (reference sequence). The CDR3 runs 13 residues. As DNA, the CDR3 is TGCAGTGCTAGAGAGGATCTTCAAGAGACCCGGTACTTC. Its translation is CSAREDLQETRYF.

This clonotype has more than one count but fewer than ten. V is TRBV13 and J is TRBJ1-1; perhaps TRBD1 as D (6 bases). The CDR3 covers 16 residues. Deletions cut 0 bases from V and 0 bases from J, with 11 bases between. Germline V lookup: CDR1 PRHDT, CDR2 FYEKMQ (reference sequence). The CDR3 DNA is TGTGCCAGCAGCTTAGGCCTGACAGGACTGAACACTGAAGCTTTCTTT. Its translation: CASSLGLTGLNTEAFF.

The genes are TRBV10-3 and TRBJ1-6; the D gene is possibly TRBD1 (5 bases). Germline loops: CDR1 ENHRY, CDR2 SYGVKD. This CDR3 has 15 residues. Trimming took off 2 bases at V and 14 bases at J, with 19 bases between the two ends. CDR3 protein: CAISEEGVLGGSLHF. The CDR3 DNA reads TGTGCCATCAGTGAGGAAGGGGTACTAGGAGGGTCCCTCCACTTT.